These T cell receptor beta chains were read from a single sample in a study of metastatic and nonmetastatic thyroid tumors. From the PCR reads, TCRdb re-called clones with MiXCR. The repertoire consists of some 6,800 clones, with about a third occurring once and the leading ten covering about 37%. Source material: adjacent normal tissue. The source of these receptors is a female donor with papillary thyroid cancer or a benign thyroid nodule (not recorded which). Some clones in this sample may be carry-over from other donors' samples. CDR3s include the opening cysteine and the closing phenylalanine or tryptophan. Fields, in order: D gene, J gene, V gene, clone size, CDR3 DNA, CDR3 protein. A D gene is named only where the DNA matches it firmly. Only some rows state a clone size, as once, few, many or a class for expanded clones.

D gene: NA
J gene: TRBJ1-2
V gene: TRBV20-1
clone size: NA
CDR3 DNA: TGCAGTGCTAGGGATTCAACCGGGACGGACTATGGCTACACCTTC
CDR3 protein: CSARDSTGTDYGYTF

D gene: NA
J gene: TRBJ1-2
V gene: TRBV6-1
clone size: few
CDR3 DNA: TGTGCCAGCGGAGGATCGTCGGACTCTAACTATGGCTACACCTTC
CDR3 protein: CASGGSSDSNYGYTF

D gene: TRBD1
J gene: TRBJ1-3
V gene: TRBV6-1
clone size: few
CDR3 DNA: TGTGCCAACGGGACAGGGTCGAGCTCTGGAAACACCATATATTTT
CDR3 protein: CANGTGSSSGNTIYF

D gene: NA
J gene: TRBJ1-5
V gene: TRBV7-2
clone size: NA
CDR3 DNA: TGTGCCAGCAGATTGGACAGCGCTAGCAATCAGCCCCAGCATTTT
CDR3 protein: CASRLDSASNQPQHF

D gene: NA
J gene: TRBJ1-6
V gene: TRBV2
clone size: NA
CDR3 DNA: TGTGCCAGCAGTGGCCCAGGGGAATCACCCCTCCACTTT
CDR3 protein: CASSGPGESPLHF

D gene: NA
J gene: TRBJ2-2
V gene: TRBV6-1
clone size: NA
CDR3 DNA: TGTGCCAGCAGAAAGGGCGGTTTGAACACCGGGGAGCTGTTTTTT
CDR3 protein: CASRKGGLNTGELFF

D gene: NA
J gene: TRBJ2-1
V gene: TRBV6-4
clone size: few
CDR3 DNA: TGTGCCAGCAGTGACCGGGAGTACAATGAGCAGTTCTTC
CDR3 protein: CASSDREYNEQFF

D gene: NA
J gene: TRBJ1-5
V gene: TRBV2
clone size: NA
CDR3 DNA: TGTGCCAGCACGGTCTGGTCACTAAATCAGCCCCAGCATTTT
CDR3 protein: CASTVWSLNQPQHF

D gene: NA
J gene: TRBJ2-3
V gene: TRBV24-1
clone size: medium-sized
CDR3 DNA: TGTGCCACCAAACCGGTGTGGGGGCCCACAGATACGCAGTATTTT
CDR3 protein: CATKPVWGPTDTQYF

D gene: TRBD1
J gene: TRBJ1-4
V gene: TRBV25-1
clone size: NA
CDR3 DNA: TGTGCCAGCAGTACAAGACAGGGACCTAATGAAAAACTGTTTTTT
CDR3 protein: CASSTRQGPNEKLFF

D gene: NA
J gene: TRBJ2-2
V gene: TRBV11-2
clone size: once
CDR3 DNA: TGTGCCAGCATCTTAGGAGGGAACGGAATAAACGGGGAGCTGTTTTTT
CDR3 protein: CASILGGNGINGELFF

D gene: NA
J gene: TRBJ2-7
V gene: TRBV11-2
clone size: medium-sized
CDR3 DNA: TGTGCCAGCAGCTTAGGGGGTGGCGACGAGCAGTACTTC
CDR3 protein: CASSLGGGDEQYF

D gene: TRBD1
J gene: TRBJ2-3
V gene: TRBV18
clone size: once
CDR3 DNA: TGTGCCAGCTCACCACCGTGGACAGGGAGCACAGATACGCAGTATTTT
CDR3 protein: CASSPPWTGSTDTQYF

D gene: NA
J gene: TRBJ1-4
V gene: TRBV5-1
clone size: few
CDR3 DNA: TGCGCCAGCAGCTTAACAGGCGGGGCTGAAAAACTGTTTTTT
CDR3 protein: CASSLTGGAEKLFF

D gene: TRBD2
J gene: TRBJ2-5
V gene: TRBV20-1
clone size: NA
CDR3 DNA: TGCAGTGCTAGTATTTTTAGCGGGGCCTCAGGGACCCAGTACTTC
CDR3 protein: CSASIFSGASGTQYF

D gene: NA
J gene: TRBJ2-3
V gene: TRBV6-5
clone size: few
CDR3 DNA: TGTGCCAGCAGTTACTCGTGGCTAGCAAAAGATACGCAGAATTTT
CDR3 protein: CASSYSWLAKDTQNF

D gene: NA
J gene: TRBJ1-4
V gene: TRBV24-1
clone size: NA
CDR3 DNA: TGTGCCACCAGTGATAGCCGACGAGAAAATGAAAAACTGTTTTTT
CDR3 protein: CATSDSRRENEKLFF

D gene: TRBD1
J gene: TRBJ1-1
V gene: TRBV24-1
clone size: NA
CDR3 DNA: TGTGCCACCAGTGATTCACAGGGGTTGAACACTGAAGCTTTCTTT
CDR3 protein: CATSDSQGLNTEAFF

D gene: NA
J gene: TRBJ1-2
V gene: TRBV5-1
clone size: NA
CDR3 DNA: TGCGCCAGCAGCCCCCGAGCGGGGATGGGTGGCTACACCTTC
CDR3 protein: CASSPRAGMGGYTF

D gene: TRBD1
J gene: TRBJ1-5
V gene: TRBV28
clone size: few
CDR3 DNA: TGTGCCACCAAACAGGGGGATTTCAATCAGCCCCAGCATTTT
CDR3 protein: CATKQGDFNQPQHF

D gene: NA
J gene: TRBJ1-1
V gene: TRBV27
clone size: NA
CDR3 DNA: TGTGCCAGCAGGTTGTTCAGGAACACTGACGCTTTCTTT
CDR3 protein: CASRLFRNTDAFF

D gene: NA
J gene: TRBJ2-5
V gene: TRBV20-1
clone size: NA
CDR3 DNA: TGCAGTGCTAGTCAGGGGCACCAAGAGACCCAGTACTTC
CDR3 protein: CSASQGHQETQYF

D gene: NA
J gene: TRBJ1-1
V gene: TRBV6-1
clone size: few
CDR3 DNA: TGTGCCAGCCTCAGGAACACTGAAGCTTTCTTT
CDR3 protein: CASLRNTEAFF

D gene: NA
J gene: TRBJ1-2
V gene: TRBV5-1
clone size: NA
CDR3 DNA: TGCGCCAGCAGCTTAAGGCAGGGCTATGGCTACACCTTC
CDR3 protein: CASSLRQGYGYTF

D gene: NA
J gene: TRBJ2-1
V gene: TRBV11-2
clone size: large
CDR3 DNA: TGTGCCAGCAGCTTCGAACGGGGGCTTAGCTCCTACAATGAGCAGTTCTTC
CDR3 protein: CASSFERGLSSYNEQFF

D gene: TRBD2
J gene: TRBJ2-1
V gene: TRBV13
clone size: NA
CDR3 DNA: TGTGCCAGCAGCTTAATAGCGGGAGTGTTTGATGAGCAGTTCTTC
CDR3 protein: CASSLIAGVFDEQFF

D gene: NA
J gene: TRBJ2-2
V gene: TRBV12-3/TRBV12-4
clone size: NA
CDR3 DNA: TGTGCCAGCAGTCGACCCACCGGGGAGCTGTTTTTT
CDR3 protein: CASSRPTGELFF

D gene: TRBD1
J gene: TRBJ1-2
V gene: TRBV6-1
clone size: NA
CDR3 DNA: TGTGCCAGCAGTGACCGGGACAGCTATGGCTACACCTTC
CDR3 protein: CASSDRDSYGYTF

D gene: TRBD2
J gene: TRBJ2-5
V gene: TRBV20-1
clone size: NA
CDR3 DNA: TGCAGTGCCTCCACTAGCGGCCCCCCTGGGACCCAGTACTTC
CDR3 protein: CSASTSGPPGTQYF

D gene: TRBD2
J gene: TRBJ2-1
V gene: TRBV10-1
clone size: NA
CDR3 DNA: TGCGCCAGCAGTGATAGCGGGCAGTCCTACAATGAGCAGTTCTTC
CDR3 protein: CASSDSGQSYNEQFF

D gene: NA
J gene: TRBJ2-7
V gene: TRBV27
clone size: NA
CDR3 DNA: TGTGCCAGCAGTCTGGGGGAATTGGGCGAGCAGTACTTC
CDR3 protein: CASSLGELGEQYF

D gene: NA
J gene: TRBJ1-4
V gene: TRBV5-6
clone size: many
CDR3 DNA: TGTGCCAGCAGCCCCGCGGGGGGTGGCAATGAAAAACTGTTTTTT
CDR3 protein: CASSPAGGGNEKLFF

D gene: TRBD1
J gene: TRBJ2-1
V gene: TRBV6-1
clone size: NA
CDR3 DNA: TGTGCCAGCAGTGCCCAGGGGGCAGGGCAGTTCTTC
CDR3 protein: CASSAQGAGQFF

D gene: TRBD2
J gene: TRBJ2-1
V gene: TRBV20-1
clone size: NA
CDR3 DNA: TGCAGTGCTACTCTAGCGGGAGGGCCAAGTGAGCAGTTCTTC
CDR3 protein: CSATLAGGPSEQFF

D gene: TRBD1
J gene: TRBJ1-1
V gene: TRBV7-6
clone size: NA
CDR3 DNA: TGTGCCAGCAGTCACAGGACAGGGGTAATTCGGGACACTGAAGCTTTCTTT
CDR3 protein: CASSHRTGVIRDTEAFF

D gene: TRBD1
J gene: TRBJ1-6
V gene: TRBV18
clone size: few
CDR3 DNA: TGTGCCAGCTCACCAAGGACAGGGGGCTCCTCACCCCTCCACTTT
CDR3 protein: CASSPRTGGSSPLHF

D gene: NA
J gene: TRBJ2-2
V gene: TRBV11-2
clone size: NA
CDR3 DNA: TGTGCCAGCAGCTTAGTCGGGCAGGCGAGGACCGGGGAGCTGTTTTTT
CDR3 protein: CASSLVGQARTGELFF

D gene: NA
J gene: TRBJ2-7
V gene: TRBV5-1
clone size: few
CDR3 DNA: TGCGCCAGCAGCTTGGGCCCCCAAGACCGGGACACGTCGTACGAGCAGTACTTC
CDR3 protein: CASSLGPQDRDTSYEQYF

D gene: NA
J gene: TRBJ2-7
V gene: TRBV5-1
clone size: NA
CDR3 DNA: TGCGCCAGCACCCTGACGTCTGGGACCTACGAGCAGTACTTC
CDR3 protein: CASTLTSGTYEQYF

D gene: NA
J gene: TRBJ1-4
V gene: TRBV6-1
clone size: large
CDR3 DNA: TGTGCCAGCAGCCCGTTGACTGCTAATGAAAAACTGTTTTTT
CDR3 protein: CASSPLTANEKLFF

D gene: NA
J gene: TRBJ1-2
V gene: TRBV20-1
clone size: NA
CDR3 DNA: TGCAGTGCTGGGGACACCCGCTACTATGGCTACACCTTC
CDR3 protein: CSAGDTRYYGYTF

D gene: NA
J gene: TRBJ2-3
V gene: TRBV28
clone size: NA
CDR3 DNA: TGTGCCAGCAGTTTATCCCTTAGCAGGCTTTTGGCGGGCACAGATACGCAGTATTTT
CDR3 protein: CASSLSLSRLLAGTDTQYF

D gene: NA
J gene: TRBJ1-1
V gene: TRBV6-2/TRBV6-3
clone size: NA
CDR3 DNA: TGTGCCAGCAGTTACTCTTGGACGGTAAACACTGAAGCTTTCTTT
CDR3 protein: CASSYSWTVNTEAFF

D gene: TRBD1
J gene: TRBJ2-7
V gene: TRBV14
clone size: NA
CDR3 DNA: TGTGCCAGCAGCCAGGGGACAGGGGCTACCTACGAGCAGTACTTC
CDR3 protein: CASSQGTGATYEQYF

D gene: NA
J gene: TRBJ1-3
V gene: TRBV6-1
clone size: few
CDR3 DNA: TGTGCCAGCAGTTCGGAATCTGGAAACACCATATATTTT
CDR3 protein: CASSSESGNTIYF

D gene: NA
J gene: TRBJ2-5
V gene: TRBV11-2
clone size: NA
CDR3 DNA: TGTGCCAGCAGCGTTAACAGCGGTGAGACCCAGTACTTC
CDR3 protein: CASSVNSGETQYF

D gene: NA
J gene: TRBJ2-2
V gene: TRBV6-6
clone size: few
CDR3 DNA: TGTGCCAGCAGTTACTCGGGTTGGGGGGAGCTGTTTTTT
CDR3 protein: CASSYSGWGELFF

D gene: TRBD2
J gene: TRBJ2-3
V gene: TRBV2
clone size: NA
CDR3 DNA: TGTGCCAGCAGGGGACTAGCGGGAGGGCCGGTAGATACGCAGTATTTT
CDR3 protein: CASRGLAGGPVDTQYF

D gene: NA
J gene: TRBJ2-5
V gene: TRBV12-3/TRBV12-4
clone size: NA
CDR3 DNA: TGTGCCAGCACCAGGGCGGGTAGGCAAGAGACCCAGTACTTC
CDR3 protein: CASTRAGRQETQYF

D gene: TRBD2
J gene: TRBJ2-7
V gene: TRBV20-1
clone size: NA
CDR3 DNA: TGCAGTTCACCCCCGGGACTAGTCGCCTACGAGCAGTACTTC
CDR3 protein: CSSPPGLVAYEQYF

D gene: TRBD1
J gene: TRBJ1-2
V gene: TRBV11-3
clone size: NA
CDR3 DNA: TGTGCCAGCAGCCCCGGACAGGGCGACAACTATGGCTACACCTTC
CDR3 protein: CASSPGQGDNYGYTF